The following is a T cell receptor (beta chain) sequence with its context. This sample is part of a study of blood T cell repertoires in COVID-19. Germline values: CDR1 SGHRS, CDR2 YFSETQ. The CDR3 is 15 amino acids. V was clipped by 4 bases and J by 3 bases, with 14 bases between them. The protocol was immunoSEQ multiplex PCR, while the TCRdb copy is restricted to in-frame clones and leaves out a portion. This sample yields 100,000 to 150,000 clones, of which under 90% are seen a single time; roughly 3.9% belongs to the top ten. The sample was peripheral blood. This chain uses TRBV5-1 with TRBJ2-1; D is undetermined. The receptor was derived from a man aged 60-69 years with acute or convalescent COVID-19. Here the CDR3 reads CASSLGIGGYNEQFF. The CDR3 DNA reads TGCGCCAGCAGCCTGGGAATAGGCGGCTACAATGAGCAGTTCTTC.